This T cell receptor (beta chain) was observed in a study of CD8 T cells in ankylosing spondylitis. This clonotype was observed many times. TCRdb called the 5' RACE reads again in MiXCR, with one record for every CDR3 protein. Altogether roughly 180,000 distinct CDR3 sequences are present, 9.5% to 15% being singletons, with the ten largest covering approximately 15%. The CDR3 totals 16 residues. V shed 4 bases and J shed 4 bases, with 19 bases lying between them. Looked up from germline, CDR1 is SGHRS and CDR2 is YFSETQ. The sequencing sample was made of blood, either unsorted or a sorted T cell fraction (not recorded which). The receptor comes from a male donor with ankylosing spondylitis or in good health (not recorded which). The J gene is TRBJ2-3, the V gene TRBV5-1, with TRBD1 as a possible D gene (5 bases). The CDR3 DNA sequence: TGCGCCAGCAGCCTTGCTCAGGGTTGGCTGTCAGATACGCAGTATTTT. Protein product: CASSLAQGWLSDTQYF.